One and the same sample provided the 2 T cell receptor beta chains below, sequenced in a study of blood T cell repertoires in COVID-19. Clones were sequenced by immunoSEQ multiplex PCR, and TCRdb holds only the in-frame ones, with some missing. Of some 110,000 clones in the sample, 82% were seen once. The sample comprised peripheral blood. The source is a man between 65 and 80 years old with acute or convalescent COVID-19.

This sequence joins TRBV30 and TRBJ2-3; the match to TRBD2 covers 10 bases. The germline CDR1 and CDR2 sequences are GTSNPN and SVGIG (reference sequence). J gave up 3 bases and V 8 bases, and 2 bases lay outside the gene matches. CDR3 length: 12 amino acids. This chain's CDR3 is CAGSGGTDTQYF. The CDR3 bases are TGTGCCGGTAGCGGGGGGACAGATACGCAGTATTTT.

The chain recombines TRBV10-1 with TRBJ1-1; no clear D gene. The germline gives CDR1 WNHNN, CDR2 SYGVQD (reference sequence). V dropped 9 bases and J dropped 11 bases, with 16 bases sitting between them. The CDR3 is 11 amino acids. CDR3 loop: CARTTSGEAFF. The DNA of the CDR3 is TGCGCCAGGACTACGTCCGGGGAGGCTTTCTTT.